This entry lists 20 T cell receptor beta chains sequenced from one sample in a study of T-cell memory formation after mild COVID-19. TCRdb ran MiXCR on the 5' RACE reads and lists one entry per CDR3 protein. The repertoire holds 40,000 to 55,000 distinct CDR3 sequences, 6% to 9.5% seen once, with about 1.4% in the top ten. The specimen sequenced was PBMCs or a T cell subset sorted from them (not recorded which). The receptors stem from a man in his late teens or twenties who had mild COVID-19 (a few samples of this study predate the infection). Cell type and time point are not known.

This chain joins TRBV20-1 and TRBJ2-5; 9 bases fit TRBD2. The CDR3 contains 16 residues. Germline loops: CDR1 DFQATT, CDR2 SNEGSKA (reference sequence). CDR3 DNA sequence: TGCAGCTCACTAGACTGGAAGCGGGGGGCCCAAGAGACCCAGTACTTC. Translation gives CSSLDWKRGAQETQYF.

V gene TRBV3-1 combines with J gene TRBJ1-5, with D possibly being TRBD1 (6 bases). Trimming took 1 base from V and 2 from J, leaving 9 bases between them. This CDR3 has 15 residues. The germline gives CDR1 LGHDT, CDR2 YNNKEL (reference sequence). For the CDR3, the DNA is TGTGCCAGCAGCCAAGGAGGGGGTGGCAATCAGCCCCAGCATTTT. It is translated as CASSQGGGGNQPQHF.

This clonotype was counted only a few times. CDR3 DNA sequence: TGTGCCAGTTTCGGGCTTACTGAAGCTTTCTTT. This encodes CASFGLTEAFF. The J gene is TRBJ1-1, the V gene TRBV12-3 or TRBV12-4; D uncertain. V was cut by 9 bases and J by 5 bases, with 10 bases left in between. CDR3 length equals 11 residues.

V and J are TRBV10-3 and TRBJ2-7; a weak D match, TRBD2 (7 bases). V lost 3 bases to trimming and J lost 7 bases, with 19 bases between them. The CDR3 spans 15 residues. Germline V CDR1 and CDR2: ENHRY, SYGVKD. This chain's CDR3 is CAISDPRGGGAEQYF. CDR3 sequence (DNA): TGTGCCATCAGTGACCCCCGAGGGGGGGGGGCGGAGCAGTACTTC.

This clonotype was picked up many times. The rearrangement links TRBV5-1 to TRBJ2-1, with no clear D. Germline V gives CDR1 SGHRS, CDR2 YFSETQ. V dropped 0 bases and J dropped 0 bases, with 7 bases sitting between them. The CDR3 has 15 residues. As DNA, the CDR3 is TGCGCCAGCAGCTTGGCGGAGAGCTCCTACAATGAGCAGTTCTTC. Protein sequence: CASSLAESSYNEQFF.

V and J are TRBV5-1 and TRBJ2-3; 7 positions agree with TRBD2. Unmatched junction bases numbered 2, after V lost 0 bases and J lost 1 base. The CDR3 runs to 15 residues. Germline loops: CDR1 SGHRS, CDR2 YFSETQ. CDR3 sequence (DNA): TGCGCCAGCAGCTTGGGCCGGGGGGGCACAGATACGCAGTATTTT. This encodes CASSLGRGGTDTQYF. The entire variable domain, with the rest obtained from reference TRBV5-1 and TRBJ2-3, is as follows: KAGVTQTPRYLIKTRGQQVTLSCSPISGHRSVSWYQQTPGQGLQFLFEYFSETQRNKGNFPGRFSGRQFSNSRSEMNVSTLELGDSALYLCASSLGRGGTDTQYFGPGTRLTVL.

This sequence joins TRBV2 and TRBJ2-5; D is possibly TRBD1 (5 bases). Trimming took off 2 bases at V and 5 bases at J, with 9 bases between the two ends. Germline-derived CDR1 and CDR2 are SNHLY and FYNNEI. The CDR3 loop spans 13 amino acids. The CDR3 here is CASSEQPGETQYF. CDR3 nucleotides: TGTGCCAGCAGTGAACAGCCAGGGGAGACCCAGTACTTC.

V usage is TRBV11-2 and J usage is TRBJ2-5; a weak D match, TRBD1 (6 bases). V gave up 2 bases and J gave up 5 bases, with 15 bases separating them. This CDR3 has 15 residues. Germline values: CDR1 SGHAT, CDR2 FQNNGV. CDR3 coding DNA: TGTGCCAGCAGCTTAAGCATGGGGGCTGTCGAGACCCAGTACTTC. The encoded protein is CASSLSMGAVETQYF.

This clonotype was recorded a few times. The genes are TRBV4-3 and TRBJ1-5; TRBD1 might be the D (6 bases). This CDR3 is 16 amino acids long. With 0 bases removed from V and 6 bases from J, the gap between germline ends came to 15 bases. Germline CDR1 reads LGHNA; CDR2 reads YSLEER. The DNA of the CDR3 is TGCGCCAGCAGCCAAGAATATACAGGGTCCGGTCAGCCCCAGCATTTT. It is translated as CASSQEYTGSGQPQHF.

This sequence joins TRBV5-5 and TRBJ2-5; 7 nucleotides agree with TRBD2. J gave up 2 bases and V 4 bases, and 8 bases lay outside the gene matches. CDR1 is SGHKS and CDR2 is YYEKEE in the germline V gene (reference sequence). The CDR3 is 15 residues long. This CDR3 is CASSGETSLQETQYF. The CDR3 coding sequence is TGTGCCAGCAGCGGTGAGACTAGCCTTCAAGAGACCCAGTACTTC.

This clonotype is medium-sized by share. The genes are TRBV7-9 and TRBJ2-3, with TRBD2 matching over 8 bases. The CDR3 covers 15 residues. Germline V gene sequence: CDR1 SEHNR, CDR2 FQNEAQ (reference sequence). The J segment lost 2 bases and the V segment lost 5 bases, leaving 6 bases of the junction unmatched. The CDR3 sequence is CASSAGTSITDTQYF. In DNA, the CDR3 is TGTGCCAGCAGCGCCGGGACTAGTATCACAGATACGCAGTATTTT.

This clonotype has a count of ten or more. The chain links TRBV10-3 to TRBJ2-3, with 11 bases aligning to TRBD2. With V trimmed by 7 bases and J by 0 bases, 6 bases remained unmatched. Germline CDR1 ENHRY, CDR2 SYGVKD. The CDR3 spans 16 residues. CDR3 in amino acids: CAIKTGLAVSTDTQYF. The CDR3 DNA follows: TGTGCCATCAAAACGGGACTAGCGGTTAGCACAGATACGCAGTATTTT.

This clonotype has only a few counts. The CDR3 loop reads CASSRLAGTLSTDTQYF. The CDR3 bases are TGTGCCAGCAGTCGACTAGCGGGGACCCTTAGCACAGATACGCAGTATTTT. The chain is built from TRBV7-8 and TRBJ2-3; 11 bases fit TRBD2. V dropped 6 bases and J dropped 0; count of bases not matched to a gene: 8. The CDR3 consists of 17 residues. Germline V lookup: CDR1 SGHVS, CDR2 FQNEAQ.

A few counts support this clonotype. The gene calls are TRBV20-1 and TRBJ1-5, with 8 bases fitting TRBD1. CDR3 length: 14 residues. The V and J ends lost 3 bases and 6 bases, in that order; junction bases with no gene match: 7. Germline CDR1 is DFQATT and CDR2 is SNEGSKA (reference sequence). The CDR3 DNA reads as TGCAGTGCTAGGGGACAGGTGTTCGGTCAGCCCCAGCATTTT. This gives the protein CSARGQVFGQPQHF.

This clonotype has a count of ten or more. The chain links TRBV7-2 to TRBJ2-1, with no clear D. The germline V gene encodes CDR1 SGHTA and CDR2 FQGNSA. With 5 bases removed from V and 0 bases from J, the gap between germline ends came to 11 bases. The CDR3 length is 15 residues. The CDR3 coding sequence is TGTGCCAGCAGCCTCTACTCCGGCTCCTACAATGAGCAGTTCTTC. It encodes CASSLYSGSYNEQFF.

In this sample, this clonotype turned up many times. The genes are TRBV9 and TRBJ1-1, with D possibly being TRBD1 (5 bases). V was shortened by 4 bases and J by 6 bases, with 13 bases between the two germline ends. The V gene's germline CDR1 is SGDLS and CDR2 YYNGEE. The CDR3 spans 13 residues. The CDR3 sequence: CASSSRGGSEAFF. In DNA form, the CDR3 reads TGTGCCAGCAGCTCCCGGGGGGGGTCTGAAGCTTTCTTT.

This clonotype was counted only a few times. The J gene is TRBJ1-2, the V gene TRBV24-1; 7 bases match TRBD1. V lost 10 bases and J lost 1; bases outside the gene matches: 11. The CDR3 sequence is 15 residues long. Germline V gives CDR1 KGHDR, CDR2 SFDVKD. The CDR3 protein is CATPGTDKINYGYTF. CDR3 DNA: TGTGCCACGCCCGGGACAGACAAAATTAACTATGGCTACACCTTC.

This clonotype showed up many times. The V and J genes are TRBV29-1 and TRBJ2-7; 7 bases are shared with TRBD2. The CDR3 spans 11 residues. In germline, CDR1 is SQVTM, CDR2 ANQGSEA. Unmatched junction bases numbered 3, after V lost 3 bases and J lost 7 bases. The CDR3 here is CSVEDGGEQYF. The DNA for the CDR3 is TGCAGCGTTGAGGACGGGGGGGAGCAGTACTTC.

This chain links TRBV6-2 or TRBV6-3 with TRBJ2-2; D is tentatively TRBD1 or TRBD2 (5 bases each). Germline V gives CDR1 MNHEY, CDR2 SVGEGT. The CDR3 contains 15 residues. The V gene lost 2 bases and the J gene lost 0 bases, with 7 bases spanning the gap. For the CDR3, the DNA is TGTGCCAGCAGTTACGGGACCACGAACACCGGGGAGCTGTTTTTT. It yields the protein CASSYGTTNTGELFF.

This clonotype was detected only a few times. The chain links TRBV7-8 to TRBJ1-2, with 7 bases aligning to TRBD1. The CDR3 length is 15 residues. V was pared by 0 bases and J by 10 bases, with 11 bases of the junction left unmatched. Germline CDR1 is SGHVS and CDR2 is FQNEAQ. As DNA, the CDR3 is TGTGCCAGCAGCTTAGCGGGCGGGACAGTTAATGACTACACCTTC. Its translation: CASSLAGGTVNDYTF.